Listed below are T cell receptor beta chains from one sample, sequenced in a study of early T cells in non-severe SARS-CoV-2 infection. TCRdb reprocessed the 5' RACE reads via MiXCR and lists one record per CDR3 protein. The sample has 60,000 to 75,000 distinct CDR3 sequences; 11% are singletons. Sequencing was performed on whole blood, taken at baseline. These receptors were taken from an adult who was a healthcare worker with PCR-confirmed SARS-CoV-2 infection or an uninfected control (not recorded which). CDR3s include the opening cysteine and the closing phenylalanine or tryptophan. The D gene is left open where the match is weak. The size of a clone is reported for some rows only, either as once, few or many, or as a class for expanded clones.

>TRBJ2-2|.|TRBV6-1|.
TGTGCCAGCAGTAGGGGCTCGAGTGCCGGGGAGCTGTTTTTT
CASSRGSSAGELFF
>TRBJ1-1|many|TRBV15|.
TGTGCCACCAGCAGAGATCGCGGCCAGGTCGCCCCTGAAGCTTTCTTT
CATSRDRGQVAPEAFF
>TRBJ2-1|many|TRBV11-1|TRBD1
TGTGCCAGCAGCCACTACCGGGACAGTTACAATGAGCAGTTCTTC
CASSHYRDSYNEQFF
>TRBJ2-7|many|TRBV5-1|.
TGCGCCAGCAGCTTGAACAGGGCCCACGAGCAGTACTTC
CASSLNRAHEQYF
>TRBJ2-1|.|TRBV7-2|.
TGTGCCAGCAGCTTTTCCCTAACCAATGAGCAGTTCTTC
CASSFSLTNEQFF
>TRBJ1-6|.|TRBV6-5|.
TGTGCCAGCAGTTACGCTGACCCGACATCTTTCACCTCACCCCTCCACTTT
CASSYADPTSFTSPLHF
>TRBJ2-7|few|TRBV5-1|TRBD2
TGCGCCAGCAGCCCGGGACTAGCGGCCGAGCAGTACTTC
CASSPGLAAEQYF
>TRBJ1-2|few|TRBV7-8|TRBD1
TGTGCCAGCAGCACTACCGGGACAGTCTATGGCTACACCTTC
CASSTTGTVYGYTF
>TRBJ1-4|few|TRBV7-9|.
TGTGCCAGCAGCCCCTCAACTAATGAAAAACTGTTTTTT
CASSPSTNEKLFF
>TRBJ1-6|.|TRBV2|.
TGTGCCAGCAGTGACAGGACCAATAATTCACCCCTCCACTTT
CASSDRTNNSPLHF
>TRBJ1-1|many|TRBV30|.
TGTGCCTGGAGGAAGGTGGACGGGGGATTCGTTGAAGCTTTCTTT
CAWRKVDGGFVEAFF
>TRBJ2-5|.|TRBV20-1|TRBD2
TGCAGTGCTATACTACTAGCGGAAGAGACCCAGTACTTC
CSAILLAEETQYF
>TRBJ2-5|many|TRBV7-9|TRBD1
TGTGCCAGCAGCCATGAACGACAGGGGGTCTCAGAGACCCAGTACTTC
CASSHERQGVSETQYF
>TRBJ1-5|few|TRBV6-6|.
TGTGCCAGCACAGGGCGCAATCAGCCCCAGCATTTT
CASTGRNQPQHF
>TRBJ2-4|many|TRBV7-9|TRBD1
TGTGCCAGCAGCCCCTGGGACAGGGGAGATGAAAACATTCAGTACTTC
CASSPWDRGDENIQYF
>TRBJ2-7|.|TRBV5-1|.
TGCACCAGCAGCTTGGAGGTGGCTGGCGAGCAGTACTTC
CTSSLEVAGEQYF
>TRBJ2-3|few|TRBV5-1|.
TGCGCCAGCAGCTTGGTTAGGGCCTCCCGGGGAGATACGCAGTATTTT
CASSLVRASRGDTQYF
>TRBJ2-1|few|TRBV15|TRBD2
TGTGCCACCAGCACCAAGACTAGCGGTGATTACAATGAGCAGTTCTTC
CATSTKTSGDYNEQFF
>TRBJ1-1|few|TRBV7-2|.
TGTGCCAGCAGCTCCACAGGGAACACTGAAGCTTTCTTT
CASSSTGNTEAFF
>TRBJ2-3|.|TRBV3-1|TRBD2
TGTGCCAGCAGCCAAGATCCAGCGGGGGGCAGAGATACGCAGTATTTT
CASSQDPAGGRDTQYF
>TRBJ1-2|few|TRBV6-2/TRBV6-3|TRBD1
TGTGCCAGTCGTACCGGGACAGACTATGGCTACACCTTC
CASRTGTDYGYTF
>TRBJ2-5|.|TRBV5-6|TRBD2
TGTGCCAGCAGCTTGATTGGTAGCGGGGGGCCGGAAGAGACCCAGTACTTC
CASSLIGSGGPEETQYF
>TRBJ2-3|many|TRBV7-8|.
TGTGCCAGCAGAAAGGGAGGGGGAGCAGATACGCAGTATTTT
CASRKGGGADTQYF
>TRBJ1-1|few|TRBV7-2|.
TGTGCCAGCAGCTTTTCCCTGGGGAACACTGAAGCTTTCTTT
CASSFSLGNTEAFF
>TRBJ2-1|few|TRBV6-1|TRBD2
TGTGCCAGCAGTGCCCTAAGTACTAGCGGGAGCGGTGAGCAGTTCTTC
CASSALSTSGSGEQFF
>TRBJ2-4|.|TRBV20-1|TRBD1
TGCAGTGCTATGGACAGGGTGCACATTCAGTACTTC
CSAMDRVHIQYF
>TRBJ1-4|few|TRBV5-1|TRBD1
TGCGCCAGCAGCCGTTTAACCGGGACAGGAGAAAAACTGTTTTTT
CASSRLTGTGEKLFF